This TCR beta chain was identified in a study of blood T cells in healthy people across ages. V lost 5 bases and J lost 7; bases outside the gene matches: 9. The germline CDR1 and CDR2 sequences are SGHTA and FQGNSA. The CDR3 has 16 amino acids. Combining a sample-barcoded 5' primer with a J-beta primer mix, a second PCR ran for about 7 to 11 cycles. MiXCR, applied by TCRdb to the 5' RACE reads, yields one record per CDR3 protein. The profile covers 500,000 to 550,000 distinct CDR3 sequences, with 24% appearing a single time and around 10% taken by the ten largest. The sample was also linked to a second study, of T cells of mothers and their children.

What was sequenced was blood. The source is a boy younger than 18 in good health. The chain combines TRBV7-2 with TRBJ2-1; 12 nucleotides match TRBD2. The CDR3 protein is CASSPRLAGALNEQFF. The CDR3 nucleotides read TGTGCCAGCAGCCCCCGACTAGCGGGAGCGCTGAATGAGCAGTTCTTC.